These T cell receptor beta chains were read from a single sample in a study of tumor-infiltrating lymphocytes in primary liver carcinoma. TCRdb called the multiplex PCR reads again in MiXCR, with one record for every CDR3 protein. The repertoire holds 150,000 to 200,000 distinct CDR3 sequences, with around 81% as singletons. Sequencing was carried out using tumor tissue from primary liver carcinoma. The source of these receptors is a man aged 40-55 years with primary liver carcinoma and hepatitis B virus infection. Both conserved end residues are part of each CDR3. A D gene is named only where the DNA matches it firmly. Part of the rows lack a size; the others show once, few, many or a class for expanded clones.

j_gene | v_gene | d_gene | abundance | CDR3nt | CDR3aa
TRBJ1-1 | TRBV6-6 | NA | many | TGTGCCAGCAGCCGGGCGGCACTCGTCGACACTGAAGCTTTCTTT | CASSRAALVDTEAFF
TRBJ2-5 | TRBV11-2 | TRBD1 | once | TGTGCCAGCAACAGGAAAGGGGGCAGGCAAGAGACCCAGAACTTC | CASNRKGGRQETQNF
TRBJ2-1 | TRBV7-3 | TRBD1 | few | TGTGCCAGCAGCTGGAGACAGGGAAATGAGCAGTTCTTC | CASSWRQGNEQFF
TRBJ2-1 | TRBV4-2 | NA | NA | TGTGCCAGCAGCCAAGATGGGGGGAAGACCTACGATGAGCAGTTCTTC | CASSQDGGKTYDEQFF
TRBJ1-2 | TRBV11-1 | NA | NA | TGTGCCAGCAGCTTGGCCCAAAGCTATGGCTACACCTTC | CASSLAQSYGYTF
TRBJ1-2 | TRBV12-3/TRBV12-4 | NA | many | TGTGCCAGCAGCTACGGCCAGCGACGGGGCTACACCTTC | CASSYGQRRGYTF
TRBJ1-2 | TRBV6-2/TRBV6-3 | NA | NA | TGTGCCAGCAGTGTCTCGACAGGCCTGGGGGGCTACGCCTTC | CASSVSTGLGGYAF
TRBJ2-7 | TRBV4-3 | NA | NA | TGCGCCAGCAGCCAAGATCTATCCTACGAGCATTACTTC | CASSQDLSYEHYF
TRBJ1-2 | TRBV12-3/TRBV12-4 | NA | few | TGTGTCAGTAGTTTAGAGGGTCGCGGCTACACCTTC | CVSSLEGRGYTF
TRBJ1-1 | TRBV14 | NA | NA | TGTGCCAACAGTCACCGGGACCTACGGGGGGCTTTCTTT | CANSHRDLRGAFF
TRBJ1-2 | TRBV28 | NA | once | TGTGCCAGCAGTACACCCCCCGGGAAAGGGACCTATGCCTACATCTTC | CASSTPPGKGTYAYIF
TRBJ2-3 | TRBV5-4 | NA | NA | TGTGCCAGCAACGAGAAGGACGGCACATATACGCAGTATTTT | CASNEKDGTYTQYF
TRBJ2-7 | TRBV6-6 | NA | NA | TGTGTCAGCAGTTTCTCGTCGGCGGCTCCCTACGAGCAGAACTTC | CVSSFSSAAPYEQNF
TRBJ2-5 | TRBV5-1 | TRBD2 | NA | TGCGCCACCAGCTCCTACGGACTAGCGGGAGAGCAAGAGTCCCATTACTTC | CATSSYGLAGEQESHYF
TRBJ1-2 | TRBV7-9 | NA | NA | TGTGCCAGCAGCCAGGTTGGGGCTGTTACTAACTATAGCTACACCTTC | CASSQVGAVTNYSYTF
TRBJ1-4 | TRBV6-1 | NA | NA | TGTGCCAGCAGTGCTTTTCTTTTCAGGGCAGCACTTACTGCTAATGAAAGACTGTTTTTT | CASSAFLFRAALTANERLFF
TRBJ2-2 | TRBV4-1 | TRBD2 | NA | TGCGCCAGCATCCCTTATACTAGCGGAAAAGGGACCGGGGAGCTATTTTTT | CASIPYTSGKGTGELFF
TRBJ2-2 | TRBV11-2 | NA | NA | TGTGCTGGCATCATCACCGTTACATGGACGGTGGGGACCGGGGAGCTGTTTTTT | CAGIITVTWTVGTGELFF
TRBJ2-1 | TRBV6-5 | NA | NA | TGTGCCAGCAGCTCACGTGCCCCCGTGAGGTACAATGAGCAGTTCTTC | CASSSRAPVRYNEQFF
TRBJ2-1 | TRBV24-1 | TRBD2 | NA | TGTGTCACCAGTGATCACCAGGGAACTAGCGGGAGAATCAATGAGCAGTTCTTC | CVTSDHQGTSGRINEQFF
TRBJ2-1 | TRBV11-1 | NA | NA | TGTGACAGCGGCGATGTAGTGGGTAAGCAGTTCTTC | CDSGDVVGKQFF
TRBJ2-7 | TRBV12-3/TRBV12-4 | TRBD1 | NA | TGTGCCAGCATTCCCCATCCGGGACAGGTAGACCACGAGCAGTACTTC | CASIPHPGQVDHEQYF
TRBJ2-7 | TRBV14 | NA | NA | TGTCCCAGCAGCCAAGTGGGGTTCTCCTACGAGCAGTACTTC | CPSSQVGFSYEQYF
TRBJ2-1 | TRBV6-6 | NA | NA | NA | CASSYSVGQGILNEQFF
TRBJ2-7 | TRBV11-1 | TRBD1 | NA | TGTACCAGCAGGGGGAAGTGTTCCTACGAGCAGTACTTC | CTSRGKCSYEQYF
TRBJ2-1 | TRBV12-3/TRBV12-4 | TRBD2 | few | TGTGTCAGCAGTTTAGAGGGCCGGGGGGGCAATGGGCAGTTCTTC | CVSSLEGRGGNGQFF
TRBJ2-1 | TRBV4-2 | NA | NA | TGTACCAGCAGCCAAGTTTCAGCGCGATATACGGGGAATGAGCAGTTCTTC | CTSSQVSARYTGNEQFF
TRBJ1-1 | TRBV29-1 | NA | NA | TGCAGTGTTGACCCTAGCCCCGGAGTTTTCTTT | CSVDPSPGVFF
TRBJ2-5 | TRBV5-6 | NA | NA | TGTGCCAGCAGCTCGAACCTAAGGGAGAGTCAGTACTTC | CASSSNLRESQYF
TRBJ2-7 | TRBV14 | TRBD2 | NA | TGTGCCAGCAGCCCCCGACTAGCGGGAGCCCCTGTGGTCAGCTACGAGCAGTACTTC | CASSPRLAGAPVVSYEQYF
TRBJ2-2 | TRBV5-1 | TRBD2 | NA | TGCGCCAGTGCTAGCGGGAACAACGGGGAGCCGTTTTTT | CASASGNNGEPFF
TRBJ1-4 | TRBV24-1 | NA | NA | TGTGCCACCAGTGATCCGGAACGGGGGAATGAAGAACTGTTTTTT | CATSDPERGNEELFF
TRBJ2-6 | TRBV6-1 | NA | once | TGTGCCACCCGCCCCGGAAAACCTCGAGAAACCCTCTCTGGGGCCAACGTCCTGACTTTC | CATRPGKPRETLSGANVLTF
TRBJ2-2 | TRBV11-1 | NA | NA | TGTGCCAGTAGTTATACAGGTCCTTTCTCCGGGGAGCCGTTTTTT | CASSYTGPFSGEPFF
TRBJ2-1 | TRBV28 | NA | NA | TGTGCCAGCAGCCTCGGAAGCGGATTCCACAATGAGCAGTTCTTC | CASSLGSGFHNEQFF
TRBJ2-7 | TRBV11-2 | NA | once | TGTACTAGCAGCTTAGCAGCCAGGGAGTTTTACGAGCAGTACTTC | CTSSLAAREFYEQYF
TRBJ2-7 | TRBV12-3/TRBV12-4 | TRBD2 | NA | TGTGTCAGCAGTTCCGGGACTAACGGGAATGGTTACGAGCAGTACTTC | CVSSSGTNGNGYEQYF